The T cell receptor (beta chain) under discussion was sequenced for a study of neoadjuvant anti-PD-1 for oral cavity cancer. Overall study: Most patients had three to four biweekly doses of 3 mg/kg nivolumab before resection. Non-progressing patients received a fourth nivolumab dose near day 43, then surgery on days 50-56. Study-wide results and caveats: Treg/Th17 ratio rose with pretreatment blood and fell with post-treatment tumor TCRbeta clonality.

The length of the CDR3 is 14 residues. Trimming pared 0 bases from V and 6 bases from J, leaving 12 bases between. Germline CDR1 MGHRA, CDR2 YSYEKL. The method was immunoSEQ multiplex PCR; TCRdb's version includes in-frame clones alone and lacks a portion of them. The sample has about 14,000 clones, roughly 71% seen once. Time point specified: after neoadjuvant nivolumab, at surgical resection. Details on this clone: Its antigen is currently unknown.

The source material was PBMCs, sampled after nivolumab (anti-PD-1) treatment. V usage is TRBV4-1 and J usage is TRBJ2-7; D not resolved. The clonotype comes from a person between 40 and 79 years old with oral cavity squamous cell carcinoma. The CDR3 loop is CASSQEMDLGEQYF. The DNA of the CDR3 is TGCGCCAGCAGCCAAGAGATGGATCTCGGCGAGCAGTACTTC.